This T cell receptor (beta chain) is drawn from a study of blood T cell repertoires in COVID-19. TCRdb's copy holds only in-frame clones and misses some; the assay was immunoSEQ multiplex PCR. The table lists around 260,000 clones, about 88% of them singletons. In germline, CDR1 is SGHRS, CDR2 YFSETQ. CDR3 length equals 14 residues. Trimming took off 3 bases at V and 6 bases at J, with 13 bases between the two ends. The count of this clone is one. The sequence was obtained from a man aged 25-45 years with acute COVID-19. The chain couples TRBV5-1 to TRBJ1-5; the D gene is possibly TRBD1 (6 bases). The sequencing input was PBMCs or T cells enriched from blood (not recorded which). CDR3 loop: CASSCHRVVQPQHF. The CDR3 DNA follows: TGCGCCAGCAGCTGTCACAGGGTTGTTCAGCCCCAGCATTTT.